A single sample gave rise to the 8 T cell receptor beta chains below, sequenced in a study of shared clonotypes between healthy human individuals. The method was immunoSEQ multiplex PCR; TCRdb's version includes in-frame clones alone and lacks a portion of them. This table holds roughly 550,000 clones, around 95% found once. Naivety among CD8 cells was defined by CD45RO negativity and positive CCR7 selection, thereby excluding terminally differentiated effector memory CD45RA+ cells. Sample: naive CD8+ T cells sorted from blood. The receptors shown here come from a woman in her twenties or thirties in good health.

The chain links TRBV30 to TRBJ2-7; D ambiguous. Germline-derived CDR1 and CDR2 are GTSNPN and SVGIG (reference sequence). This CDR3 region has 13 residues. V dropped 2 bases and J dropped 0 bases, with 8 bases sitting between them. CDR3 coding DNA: TGTGCCTGGAGTTATGGAGACTCCTACGAGCAGTACTTC. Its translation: CAWSYGDSYEQYF.

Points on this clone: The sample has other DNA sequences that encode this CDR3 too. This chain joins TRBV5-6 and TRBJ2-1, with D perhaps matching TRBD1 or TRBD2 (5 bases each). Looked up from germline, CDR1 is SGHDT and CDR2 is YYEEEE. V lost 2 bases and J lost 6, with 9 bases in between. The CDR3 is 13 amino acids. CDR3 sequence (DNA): TGTGCCAGCAGCTTCGGGACCCGCAATGAGCAGTTCTTC. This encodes CASSFGTRNEQFF.

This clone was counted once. The CDR3 DNA reads TGCGCCAGCAGCCAAAGGACAGTATCCTACGAGCAGTACTTC. Translated: CASSQRTVSYEQYF. The chain uses TRBV4-1 and TRBJ2-7; TRBD1 is a possible D gene (6 bases). Deletions cut 2 bases from V and 1 base from J, with 9 bases between. The CDR3 length is 14 residues. Germline CDR1 MGHRA, CDR2 YSYEKL.

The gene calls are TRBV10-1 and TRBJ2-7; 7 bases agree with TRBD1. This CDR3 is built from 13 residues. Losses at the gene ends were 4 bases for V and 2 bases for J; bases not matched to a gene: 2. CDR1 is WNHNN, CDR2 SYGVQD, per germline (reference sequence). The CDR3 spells CASSGGTAYEQYF. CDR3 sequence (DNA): TGCGCCAGCAGTGGGGGGACAGCCTACGAGCAGTACTTC.

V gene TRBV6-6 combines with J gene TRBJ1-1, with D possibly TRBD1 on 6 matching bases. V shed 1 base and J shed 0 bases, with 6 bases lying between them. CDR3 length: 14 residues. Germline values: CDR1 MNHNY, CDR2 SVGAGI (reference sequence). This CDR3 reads CASSYYRVNTEAFF. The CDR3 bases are TGTGCCAGCAGTTACTACAGGGTGAACACTGAAGCTTTCTTT.

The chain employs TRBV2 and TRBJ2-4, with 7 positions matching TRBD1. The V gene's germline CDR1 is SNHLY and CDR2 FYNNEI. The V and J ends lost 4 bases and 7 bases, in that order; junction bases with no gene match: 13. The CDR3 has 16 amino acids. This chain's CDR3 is CASSVWGEGAENIQYF. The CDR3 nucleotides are TGTGCCAGCAGTGTATGGGGTGAGGGGGCGGAGAACATTCAGTACTTC.

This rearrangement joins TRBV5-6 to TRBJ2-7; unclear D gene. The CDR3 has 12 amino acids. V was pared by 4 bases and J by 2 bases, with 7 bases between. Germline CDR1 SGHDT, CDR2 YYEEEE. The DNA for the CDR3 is TGTGCCAGCAGCATCACACCCTACGAGCAGTACTTC. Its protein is CASSITPYEQYF.

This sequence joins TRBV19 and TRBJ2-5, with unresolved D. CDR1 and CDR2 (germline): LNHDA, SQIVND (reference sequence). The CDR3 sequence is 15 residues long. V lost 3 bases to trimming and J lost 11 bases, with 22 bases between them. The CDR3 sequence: CASSISDRSFGEQYF. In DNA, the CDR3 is TGTGCCAGTAGTATTTCGGACCGATCCTTTGGTGAGCAGTACTTC.